This T cell receptor beta chain was captured by sequencing in a study of cytomegalovirus exposure and HLA in healthy donors. A note on this clone: As yet, its antigen is unknown.

The ends lost 5 bases at V and 11 bases at J; junction bases unmatched: 19. The germline V gene encodes CDR1 SGHRS and CDR2 YFSETQ. This CDR3 comprises 16 residues. Use of 60 Vbeta and 13 Jbeta primers characterized the PCR. Generated by immunoSEQ multiplex PCR, the TCRdb table keeps only in-frame clones and is missing some. The sample includes about 150,000 clones, over 60% of them seen just once. General study points: Many donors shared some public TCRs, even though most TCR sequences were rare. A later analysis reportedly identified an Asian-associated ancestry cluster as carrying fewer N-insertions than the approximately 730-donor mean. Later on, an analysis found that several of the most significant clusters appeared to be linked to common viral pathogens, which included parvovirus B19. According to a later analysis, most TCR beta chains associated with CMV appeared HLA-restricted.

Sequencing was performed on PBMCs. The gene calls are TRBV5-1 and TRBJ2-5, with 9 bases fitting TRBD2. The source of this sequence is a woman between 55 and 75 years old in good health and CMV-seronegative. CDR3 protein: CASRNPGLAGTWEQYF. CDR3 DNA: TGCGCCAGCAGAAATCCGGGACTAGCAGGAACGTGGGAGCAGTACTTC.